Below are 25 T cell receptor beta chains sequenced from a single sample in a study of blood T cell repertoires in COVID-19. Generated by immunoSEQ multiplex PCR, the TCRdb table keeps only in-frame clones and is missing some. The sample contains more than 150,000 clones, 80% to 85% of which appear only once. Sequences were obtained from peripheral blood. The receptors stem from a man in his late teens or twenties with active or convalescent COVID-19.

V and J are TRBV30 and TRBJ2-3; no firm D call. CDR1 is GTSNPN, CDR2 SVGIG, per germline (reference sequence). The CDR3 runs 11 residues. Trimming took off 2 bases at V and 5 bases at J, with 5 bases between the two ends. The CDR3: CAWSRIDTQYF. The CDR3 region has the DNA TGTGCCTGGAGTCGTATAGATACGCAGTATTTT.

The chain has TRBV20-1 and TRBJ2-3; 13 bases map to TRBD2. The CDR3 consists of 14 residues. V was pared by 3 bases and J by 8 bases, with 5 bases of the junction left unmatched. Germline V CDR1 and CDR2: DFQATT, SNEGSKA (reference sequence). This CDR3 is CSASGLAGVFTQYF. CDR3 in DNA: TGCAGTGCTAGTGGACTAGCGGGGGTCTTTACGCAGTATTTT.

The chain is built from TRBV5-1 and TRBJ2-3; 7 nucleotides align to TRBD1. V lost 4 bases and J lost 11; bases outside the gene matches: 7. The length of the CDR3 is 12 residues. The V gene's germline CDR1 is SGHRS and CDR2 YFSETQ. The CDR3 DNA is TGCGCCAGCAGCGACGACAGGGTCAGGCAGTATTTT. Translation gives CASSDDRVRQYF.

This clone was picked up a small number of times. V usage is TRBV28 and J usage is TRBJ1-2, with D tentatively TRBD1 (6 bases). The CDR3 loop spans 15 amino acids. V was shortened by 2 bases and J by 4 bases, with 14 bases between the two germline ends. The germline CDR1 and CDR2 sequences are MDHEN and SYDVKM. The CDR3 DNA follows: TGTGCCAGCAGTTTACCGGACAGTTTCACCTATGGCTACACCTTC. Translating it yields CASSLPDSFTYGYTF.

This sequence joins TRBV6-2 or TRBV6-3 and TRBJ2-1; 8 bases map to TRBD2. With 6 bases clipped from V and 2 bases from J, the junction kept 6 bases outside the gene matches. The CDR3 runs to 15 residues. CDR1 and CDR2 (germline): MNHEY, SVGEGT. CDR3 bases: TGTGCCAGCAGCCAAGCGGGAGTACCCTACAATGAGCAGTTCTTC. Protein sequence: CASSQAGVPYNEQFF.

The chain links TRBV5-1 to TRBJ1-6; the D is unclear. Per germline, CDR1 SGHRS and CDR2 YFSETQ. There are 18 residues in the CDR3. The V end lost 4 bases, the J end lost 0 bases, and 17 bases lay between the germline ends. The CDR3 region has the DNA TGCGCCAGCAGCCCTCTGGGAGGACGGAGCTCCTATAATTCACCCCTCCACTTT. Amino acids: CASSPLGGRSSYNSPLHF. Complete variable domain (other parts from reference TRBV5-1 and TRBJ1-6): KAGVTQTPRYLIKTRGQQVTLSCSPISGHRSVSWYQQTPGQGLQFLFEYFSETQRNKGNFPGRFSGRQFSNSRSEMNVSTLELGDSALYLCASSPLGGRSSYNSPLHFGNGTRLTVT.

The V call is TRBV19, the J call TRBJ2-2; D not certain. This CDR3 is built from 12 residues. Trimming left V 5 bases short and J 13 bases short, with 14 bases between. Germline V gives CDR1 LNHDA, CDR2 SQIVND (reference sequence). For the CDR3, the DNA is TGTGCCAGTAGTCTCGGTACTGTTGGGCTGTTTTTT. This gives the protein CASSLGTVGLFF.

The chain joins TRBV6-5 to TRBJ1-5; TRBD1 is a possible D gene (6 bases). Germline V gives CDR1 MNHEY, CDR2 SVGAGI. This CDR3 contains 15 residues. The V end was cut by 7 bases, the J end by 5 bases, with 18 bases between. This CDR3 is CASTLGTRMDQPQHF. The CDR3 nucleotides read TGTGCCAGCACTCTCGGGACAAGAATGGATCAGCCCCAGCATTTT.

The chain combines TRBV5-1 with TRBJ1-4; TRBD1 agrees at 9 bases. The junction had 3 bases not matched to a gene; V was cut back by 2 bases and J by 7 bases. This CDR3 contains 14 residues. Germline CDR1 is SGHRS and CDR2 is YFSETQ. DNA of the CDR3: TGCGCCAGCAGCTTCGGGACAGGGACTGAAAAACTGTTTTTT. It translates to CASSFGTGTEKLFF.

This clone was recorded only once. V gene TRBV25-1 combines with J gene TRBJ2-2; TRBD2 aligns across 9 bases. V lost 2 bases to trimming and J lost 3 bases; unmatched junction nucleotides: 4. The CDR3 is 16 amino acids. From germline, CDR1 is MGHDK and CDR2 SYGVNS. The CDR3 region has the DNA TGTGCCAGCAGTGAACTGGCTAGCGGGGACACCGGGGAGCTGTTTTTT. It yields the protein CASSELASGDTGELFF.

This CDR3 reads CASRLMTGNNYGYTF. The CDR3 DNA sequence: TGTGCCAGCAGATTAATGACAGGGAACAACTATGGCTACACCTTC. The rearrangement uses TRBV28 and TRBJ1-2; 7 bases agree with TRBD1. The CDR3 contains 15 residues. The germline CDR1 and CDR2 sequences are MDHEN and SYDVKM. The ends lost 6 bases at V and 2 bases at J; junction bases unmatched: 9.

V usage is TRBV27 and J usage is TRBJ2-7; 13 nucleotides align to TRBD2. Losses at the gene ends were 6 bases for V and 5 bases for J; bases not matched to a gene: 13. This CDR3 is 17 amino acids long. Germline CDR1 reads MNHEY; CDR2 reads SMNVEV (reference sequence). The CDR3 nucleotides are TGTGCCAGCAGACAACCGGGACTAGCGGGACGAACCGACGAGCAGTACTTC. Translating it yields CASRQPGLAGRTDEQYF.

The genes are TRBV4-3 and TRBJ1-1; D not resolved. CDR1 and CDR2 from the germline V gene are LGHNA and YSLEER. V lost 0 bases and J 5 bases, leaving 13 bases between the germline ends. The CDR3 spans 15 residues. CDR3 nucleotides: TGCGCCAGCAGCCAAGATCCGTCGGGGAAAACTGAAGCTTTCTTT. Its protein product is CASSQDPSGKTEAFF.

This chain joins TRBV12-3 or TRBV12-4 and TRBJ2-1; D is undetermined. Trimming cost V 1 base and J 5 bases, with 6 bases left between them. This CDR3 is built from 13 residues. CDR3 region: CASSLGWHNEQFF. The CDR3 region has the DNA TGTGCCAGCAGTTTAGGGTGGCACAATGAGCAGTTCTTC.

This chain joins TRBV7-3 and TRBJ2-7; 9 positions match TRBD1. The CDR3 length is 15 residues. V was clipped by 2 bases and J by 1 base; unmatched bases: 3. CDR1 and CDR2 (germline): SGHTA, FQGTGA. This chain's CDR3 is CASSLDGTGSYEQYF. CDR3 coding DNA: TGTGCCAGCAGCTTAGATGGGACAGGGTCCTACGAGCAGTACTTC.

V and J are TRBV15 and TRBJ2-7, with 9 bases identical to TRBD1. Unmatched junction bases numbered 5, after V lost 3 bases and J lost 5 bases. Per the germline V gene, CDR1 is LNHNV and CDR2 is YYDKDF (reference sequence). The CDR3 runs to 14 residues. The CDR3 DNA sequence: TGTGCCACCAGCAGGGACAGGGGTTTCCACGAGCAGTACTTC. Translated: CATSRDRGFHEQYF.

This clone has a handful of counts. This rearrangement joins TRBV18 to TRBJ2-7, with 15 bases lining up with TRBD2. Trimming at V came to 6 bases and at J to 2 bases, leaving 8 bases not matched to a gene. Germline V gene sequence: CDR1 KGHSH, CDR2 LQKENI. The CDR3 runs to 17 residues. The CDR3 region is CASSPGTSGRSTYEQYF. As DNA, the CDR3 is TGTGCCAGCTCCCCGGGGACTAGCGGGAGGTCCACCTACGAGCAGTACTTC.

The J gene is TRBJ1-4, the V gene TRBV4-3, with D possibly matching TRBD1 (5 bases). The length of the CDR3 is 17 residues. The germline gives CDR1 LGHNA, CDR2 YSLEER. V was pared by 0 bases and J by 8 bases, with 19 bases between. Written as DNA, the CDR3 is TGCGCCAGCAGCCAAGAACTCGACCGAACAAAGGGGGAAAAACTGTTTTTT. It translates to CASSQELDRTKGEKLFF.

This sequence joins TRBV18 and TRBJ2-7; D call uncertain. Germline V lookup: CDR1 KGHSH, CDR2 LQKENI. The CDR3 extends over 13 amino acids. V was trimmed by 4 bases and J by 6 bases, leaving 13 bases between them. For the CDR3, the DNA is TGTGCCAGCTCACTTGTCGACACGACCGAGCAGTACTTC. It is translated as CASSLVDTTEQYF. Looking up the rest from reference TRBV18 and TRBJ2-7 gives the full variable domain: NAGVMQNPRHLVRRRGQEARLRCSPMKGHSHVYWYRQLPEEGLKFMVYLQKENIIDESGMPKERFSAEFPKEGPSILRIQQVVRGDSAAYFCASSLVDTTEQYFGPGTRLTVT.

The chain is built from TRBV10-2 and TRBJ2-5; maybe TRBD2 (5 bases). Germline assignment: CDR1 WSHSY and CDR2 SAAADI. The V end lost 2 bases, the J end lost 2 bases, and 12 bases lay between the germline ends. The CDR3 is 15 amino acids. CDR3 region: CASSEAGSRQETQYF. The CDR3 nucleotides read TGCGCCAGCAGTGAGGCGGGCTCCCGGCAAGAGACCCAGTACTTC.

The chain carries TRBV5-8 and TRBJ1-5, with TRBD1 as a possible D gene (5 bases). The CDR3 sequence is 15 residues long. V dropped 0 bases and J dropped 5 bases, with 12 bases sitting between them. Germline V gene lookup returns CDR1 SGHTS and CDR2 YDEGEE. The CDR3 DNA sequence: TGTGCCAGCAGCTTGGCCGATGGGGGGTATCAGCCCCAGCATTTT. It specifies CASSLADGGYQPQHF.

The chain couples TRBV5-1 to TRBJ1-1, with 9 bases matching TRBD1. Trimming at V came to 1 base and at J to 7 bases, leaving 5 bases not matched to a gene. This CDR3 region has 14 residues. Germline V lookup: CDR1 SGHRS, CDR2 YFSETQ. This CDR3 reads CASSLRQGDGEAFF. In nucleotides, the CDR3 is TGCGCCAGCAGCTTGCGACAGGGGGATGGTGAAGCTTTCTTT.

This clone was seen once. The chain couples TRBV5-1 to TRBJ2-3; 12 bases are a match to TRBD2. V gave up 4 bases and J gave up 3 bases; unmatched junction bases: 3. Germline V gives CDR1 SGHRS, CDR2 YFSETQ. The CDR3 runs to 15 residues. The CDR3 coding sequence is TGCGCCAGCAGCCCCGGACTAGCGGGGACAGATACGCAGTATTTT. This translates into CASSPGLAGTDTQYF.

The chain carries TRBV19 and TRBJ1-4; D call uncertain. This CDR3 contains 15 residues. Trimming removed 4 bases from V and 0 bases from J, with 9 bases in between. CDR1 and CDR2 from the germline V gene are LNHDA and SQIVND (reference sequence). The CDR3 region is CASSKTYSTNEKLFF. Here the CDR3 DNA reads TGTGCCAGTAGTAAGACATATTCAACTAATGAAAAACTGTTTTTT.

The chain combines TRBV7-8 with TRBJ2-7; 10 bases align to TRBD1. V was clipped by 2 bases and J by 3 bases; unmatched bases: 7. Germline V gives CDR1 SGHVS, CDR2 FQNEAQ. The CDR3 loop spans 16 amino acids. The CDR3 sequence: CASSLRGTGEYYEQYF. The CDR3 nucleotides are TGTGCCAGCAGCTTACGCGGGACAGGGGAATACTACGAGCAGTACTTC.